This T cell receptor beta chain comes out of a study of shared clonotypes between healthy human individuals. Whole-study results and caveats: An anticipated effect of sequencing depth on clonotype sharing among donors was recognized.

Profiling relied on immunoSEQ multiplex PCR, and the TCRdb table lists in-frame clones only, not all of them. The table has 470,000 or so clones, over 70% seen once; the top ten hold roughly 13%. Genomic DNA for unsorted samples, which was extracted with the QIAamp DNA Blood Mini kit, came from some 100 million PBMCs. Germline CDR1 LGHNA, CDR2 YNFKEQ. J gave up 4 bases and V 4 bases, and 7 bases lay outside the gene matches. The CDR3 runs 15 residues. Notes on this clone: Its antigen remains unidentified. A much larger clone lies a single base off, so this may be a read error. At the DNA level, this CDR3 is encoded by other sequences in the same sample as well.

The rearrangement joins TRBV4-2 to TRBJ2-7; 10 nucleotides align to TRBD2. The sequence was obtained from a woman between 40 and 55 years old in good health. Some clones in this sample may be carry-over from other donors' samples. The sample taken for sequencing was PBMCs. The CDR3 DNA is TGTGCCAGCAGCCTAGCGGGGGGATTAGTGTACGAGCAGTACTTC. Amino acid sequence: CASSLAGGLVYEQYF.